The 21 T cell receptor beta chains below come from one sample, sequenced in a study of Ad26.COV2.S vaccination and SARS-CoV-2 variants. Clones were read by immunoSEQ multiplex PCR, and TCRdb kept only the in-frame ones, dropping some. The table has around 420,000 clones, roughly 90% seen once. Treatment described: about 20 received Ad26.COV2.S at low or high dose, single or two shots; several received placebo; per-sample allocation not given. Day 63 following the first vaccine or placebo injection was when the samples were taken. Specimen: peripheral blood, collected in a trial of Ad26.COV2.S vaccine versus placebo. Source of these receptors: a person between 18 and 65 years old who received the Ad26.COV2.S COVID-19 vaccine or a placebo.

The V call is TRBV11-2, the J call TRBJ2-2, with D perhaps assigned TRBD1 or TRBD2 (5 bases each). CDR3 length: 12 residues. V shed 3 bases and J shed 10 bases, with 9 bases lying between them. Germline V gene lookup returns CDR1 SGHAT and CDR2 FQNNGV. The CDR3 nucleotides read TGTGCCAGCAGCTTTGGGACGGTGGAGCTGTTTTTT. This codes for CASSFGTVELFF.

The chain links TRBV2 to TRBJ1-2; TRBD1 might be the D (5 bases). Germline lookup yields CDR1 SNHLY and CDR2 FYNNEI. Trimming left V 4 bases short and J 4 bases short, with 13 bases between. The CDR3 contains 14 residues. This chain's CDR3 is CASSASGAAYGYTF. CDR3 DNA sequence: TGTGCCAGCAGTGCCTCCGGGGCAGCCTATGGCTACACCTTC.

The chain links TRBV5-1 to TRBJ2-5; 7 nucleotides match TRBD1. The V gene end was trimmed by 7 bases and the J gene end by 2 bases; junction bases not matched to a gene: 8. CDR1 SGHRS and CDR2 YFSETQ come from the germline V gene. There are 14 residues in the CDR3. CDR3 sequence: CASYGTAIQETQYF. The CDR3 DNA sequence: TGCGCCAGCTACGGGACAGCAATACAAGAGACCCAGTACTTC.

The chain links TRBV6-5 to TRBJ2-1, with TRBD1 as a possible D gene (6 bases). The CDR3 is made up of 15 amino acids. Germline V CDR1 and CDR2: MNHEY, SVGAGI. Trimming pared 6 bases from V and 2 bases from J, leaving 14 bases between. CDR3 loop: CASRSRGGTYNEQFF. The CDR3 DNA reads TGTGCCAGCAGGTCGAGAGGGGGAACCTACAATGAGCAGTTCTTC.

The chain couples TRBV4-1 to TRBJ2-7, with TRBD1 identical over 10 bases. Germline lookup yields CDR1 MGHRA and CDR2 YSYEKL. CDR3 length: 15 residues. V was clipped by 2 bases and J by 4 bases; unmatched bases: 5. The CDR3 is CASSQRGQGGYEQYF. The CDR3 region has the DNA TGCGCCAGCAGCCAACGAGGACAGGGGGGATACGAGCAGTACTTC.

This chain joins TRBV3-1 (or the pseudogene TRBV3-2) and TRBJ2-2; TRBD1 agrees at 10 bases. This CDR3 is built from 24 residues. Trimming took 0 bases from V and 4 from J; bases not matched to a gene: 26. Germline CDR1 is LGHDT and CDR2 is YNNKEL (reference sequence). The CDR3 region is CASSQDWDRGSLAGGPLSTGELFF. In DNA, the CDR3 is TGTGCCAGCAGCCAAGATTGGGACAGGGGTTCTTTGGCGGGGGGCCCCTTGTCCACCGGGGAGCTGTTTTTT.

V and J are TRBV10-3 and TRBJ2-5; 8 nucleotides agree with TRBD2. V shed 3 bases and J 0 bases; nucleotides not matched to a gene: 6. This CDR3 is built from 16 residues. Germline CDR1 and CDR2: ENHRY and SYGVKD. The DNA of the CDR3 is TGTGCCATCAGTGACCCTAGCGGGTGGGACCAAGAGACCCAGTACTTC. Translated: CAISDPSGWDQETQYF.

The rearrangement uses TRBV4-2 and TRBJ2-1; 8 bases map to TRBD2. Trimming cost V 0 bases and J 4 bases; bases outside gene matches: 8. The length of the CDR3 is 17 residues. CDR1 is LGHNA and CDR2 is YNFKEQ in the germline V gene. CDR3 nucleotides: TGTGCCAGCAGCCAAGATGGCAGCGGGGGAAGTTACAATGAGCAGTTCTTC. This encodes CASSQDGSGGSYNEQFF.

The chain links TRBV6-2 or TRBV6-3 to TRBJ1-2; D may be TRBD1 (6 bases). Trimming took off 4 bases at V and 4 bases at J, with 13 bases between the two ends. CDR1 is MNHEY and CDR2 is SVGEGT in the germline V gene. The CDR3 runs 14 residues. CDR3 sequence: CASSSPGVGYGYTF. CDR3 nucleotide sequence: TGTGCCAGCAGTTCCCCAGGGGTCGGCTATGGCTACACCTTC.

The chain recombines TRBV10-3 with TRBJ2-3; weak D call: TRBD1 (5 bases). This CDR3 is built from 13 residues. Per germline, CDR1 ENHRY and CDR2 SYGVKD. The V end lost 7 bases, the J end lost 5 bases, and 13 bases lay between the germline ends. The CDR3 loop is CAITLREGDTQYF. The CDR3 bases are TGTGCCATCACCCTCAGGGAAGGAGATACGCAGTATTTT.

This clone was counted a single time. The rearrangement uses TRBV24-1 and TRBJ1-5; D remains ambiguous. The CDR3 loop spans 14 amino acids. Trimming stripped 5 bases from V and 3 bases from J, with 10 bases between. Germline CDR1 reads KGHDR; CDR2 reads SFDVKD. The CDR3 loop is CATSGYNANQPQHF. CDR3 sequence (DNA): TGTGCCACCAGTGGGTATAATGCCAATCAGCCCCAGCATTTT.

This clone was detected only once. This rearrangement joins TRBV6-5 to TRBJ2-5; D gene uncertain. The germline V and J ends were trimmed by 6 bases and 6 bases, with 20 bases remaining between them. The length of the CDR3 is 15 residues. Germline V gene sequence: CDR1 MNHEY, CDR2 SVGAGI. CDR3 in DNA: TGTGCCAGCAGCCCCCTCCGAGGAGTTTCAAAGACCCAGTACTTC. It codes for CASSPLRGVSKTQYF.

The rearrangement joins TRBV6-6 to TRBJ1-2; 9 nucleotides align to TRBD1. This CDR3 has 15 amino acids. The germline V gene has CDR1 MNHNY and CDR2 SVGAGI (reference sequence). The V segment lost 1 base and the J segment 6 bases; nucleotides outside the gene matches: 6. The CDR3 here is CASSYLTGTGNGYTF. The CDR3 nucleotides read TGTGCCAGCAGTTACTTGACCGGGACAGGGAATGGCTACACCTTC.

This clone was seen more than once but under ten times. The genes are TRBV2 and TRBJ1-1, with TRBD1 identical over 7 bases. CDR1 is SNHLY, CDR2 FYNNEI, per germline. The V segment lost 8 bases and the J segment 0 bases; nucleotides outside the gene matches: 6. The CDR3 is 14 amino acids. The DNA for the CDR3 is TGTGCCAGCTTGCCGGGACAGATGAACACTGAAGCTTTCTTT. Encoded protein: CASLPGQMNTEAFF.

V gene TRBV30 combines with J gene TRBJ1-1, with 9 bases that match TRBD1. Germline V gene lookup returns CDR1 GTSNPN and CDR2 SVGIG (reference sequence). V shed 4 bases, J shed 6 bases, and the junction held 9 bases outside the gene matches. This CDR3 is built from 14 residues. CDR3 DNA: TGTGCCTGGACTAAGGACAGGGGTATAGCTGAAGCTTTCTTT. It is translated as CAWTKDRGIAEAFF.

In regard to this clone: One junction end disagrees with the germline gene, perhaps due to a read error. This CDR3 reads CAGSPNPEGTQYF. CDR3 nucleotide sequence: TGTGCCGGCAGCCCCAACCCGGAGGGGACCCAGTACTTC. The chain couples TRBV5-6 to TRBJ2-5, with D possibly TRBD2 on 6 matching bases. This CDR3 contains 13 residues. CDR1 is SGHDT and CDR2 is YYEEEE in the germline V gene. Complete variable domain (other parts from reference TRBV5-6 and TRBJ2-5): DAGVTQSPTHLIKTRGQQVTLRCSPKSGHDTVSWYQQALGQGPQFIFQYYEEEERQRGNFPDRFSGHQFPNYSSELNVNALLLGDSALYLCAGSPNPEGTQYFGPGTRLLVL.

The V gene is TRBV5-1, the J gene TRBJ1-3; TRBD1 might be the D (5 bases). V was shortened by 0 bases and J by 4 bases, with 17 bases between the two germline ends. The germline V gene has CDR1 SGHRS and CDR2 YFSETQ. CDR3 length: 17 residues. The CDR3: CASSLDYTGDGGNTIYF. DNA of the CDR3: TGCGCCAGCAGCTTGGACTATACTGGGGACGGCGGAAACACCATATATTTT. Together with reference TRBV5-1 and TRBJ1-3, the CDR3 gives the full variable domain: KAGVTQTPRYLIKTRGQQVTLSCSPISGHRSVSWYQQTPGQGLQFLFEYFSETQRNKGNFPGRFSGRQFSNSRSEMNVSTLELGDSALYLCASSLDYTGDGGNTIYFGEGSWLTVV.

The V call is TRBV9, the J call TRBJ2-7; D perhaps matches TRBD2 (6 bases). The CDR3 has 14 amino acids. V lost 4 bases, J lost 1 base, and 12 bases lay in between. Germline CDR1 SGDLS, CDR2 YYNGEE. The CDR3 reads CASSSDGGSYEQYF. The CDR3 region has the DNA TGTGCCAGCAGCTCCGATGGGGGGTCCTACGAGCAGTACTTC. Full variable domain (rest looked up from reference TRBV9 and TRBJ2-7): DSGVTQTPKHLITATGQRVTLRCSPRSGDLSVYWYQQSLDQGLQFLIQYYNGEERAKGNILERFSAQQFPDLHSELNLSSLELGDSALYFCASSSDGGSYEQYFGPGTRLTVT.

The V gene is TRBV4-1, the J gene TRBJ2-3, with TRBD2 matching over 12 bases. The V gene end was trimmed by 1 base and the J gene end by 1 base; junction bases not matched to a gene: 3. This CDR3 region has 17 residues. Germline V CDR1 and CDR2: MGHRA, YSYEKL. CDR3 sequence: CASSQASGGAGTDTQYF. The DNA of the CDR3 is TGCGCCAGCAGCCAAGCTAGCGGGGGGGCCGGCACAGATACGCAGTATTTT.

This clone was picked up a small number of times. The chain uses TRBV10-3 and TRBJ1-5; perhaps TRBD1 as D (6 bases). V was clipped by 3 bases and J by 7 bases, with 13 bases between them. CDR1 ENHRY and CDR2 SYGVKD come from the germline V gene. There are 14 residues in the CDR3. CDR3: CAISDGGGHQPQHF. For the CDR3, the DNA is TGTGCCATCAGTGATGGCGGGGGGCACCAGCCCCAGCATTTT.

The chain has TRBV14 and TRBJ2-7; D tentatively fits TRBD1 or TRBD2 (5 bases each). Germline CDR1 and CDR2: SGHDN and FVKESK. The CDR3 totals 15 residues. V lost 9 bases and J lost 0, with 18 bases in between. The CDR3, as DNA: TGTGCCAGTAGTATGGTTCGGGACGACTCCTACGAGCAGTACTTC. Protein sequence: CASSMVRDDSYEQYF.